These T cell receptor beta chains were read from a single sample in a study of blood T cell repertoires in COVID-19. Profiling relied on immunoSEQ multiplex PCR, and the TCRdb table lists in-frame clones only, not all of them. The table has about 490,000 clones, approximately 83% seen once. The sample consisted of peripheral blood. Receptor source: a human donor in a cohort sampled during active COVID-19. CDR3s include the opening cysteine and the closing phenylalanine or tryptophan. The order of the fields is D gene, V gene, clone size, J gene, CDR3 length, CDR3 protein, CDR3 DNA. A D gene is named only where the DNA matches it firmly. Rows may omit the clone size; those that give it use once, few, many or a size class.

d_call: NA
v_call: TRBV2
clone_size: NA
j_call: TRBJ1-4
cdr3_length: 15
cdr3_aa: CASLTSGATNEKLFF
cdr3_nt: TGTGCCAGTCTTACCTCAGGGGCAACTAATGAAAAACTGTTTTTT

d_call: NA
v_call: TRBV6-5
clone_size: once
j_call: TRBJ2-6
cdr3_length: 16
cdr3_aa: CASSYSSNSGANVLTF
cdr3_nt: TGTGCCAGCAGTTACTCGAGCAACTCTGGGGCCAACGTCCTGACTTTC

d_call: TRBD1
v_call: TRBV24-1
clone_size: NA
j_call: TRBJ1-1
cdr3_length: 16
cdr3_aa: CATSDPGTGVADEAFF
cdr3_nt: TGTGCCACCAGTGATCCCGGGACAGGGGTCGCCGATGAAGCTTTCTTT

d_call: NA
v_call: TRBV18
clone_size: once
j_call: TRBJ2-7
cdr3_length: 17
cdr3_aa: CASSIFKAGSSLSEQYF
cdr3_nt: TGTGCCAGCTCAATATTTAAGGCGGGTTCCAGTCTGAGCGAGCAGTACTTC

d_call: NA
v_call: TRBV2
clone_size: NA
j_call: TRBJ2-3
cdr3_length: 14
cdr3_aa: CASSLQGMTDTQYF
cdr3_nt: TGTGCCAGCAGTCTACAGGGAATGACAGATACGCAGTATTTT

d_call: TRBD1
v_call: TRBV5-1
clone_size: NA
j_call: TRBJ2-3
cdr3_length: 16
cdr3_aa: CASSLEDRGHTDTQYF
cdr3_nt: TGCGCCAGCAGCCTTGAGGACAGGGGGCATACAGATACGCAGTATTTT

d_call: TRBD1
v_call: TRBV29-1
clone_size: NA
j_call: TRBJ2-7
cdr3_length: 14
cdr3_aa: CSVSGTGGTYEQYF
cdr3_nt: TGCAGCGTTTCCGGGACAGGGGGAACCTACGAGCAGTACTTC

d_call: NA
v_call: TRBV6-5
clone_size: NA
j_call: TRBJ2-1
cdr3_length: 15
cdr3_aa: CASNPTGSSYNEQFF
cdr3_nt: TGTGCCAGCAACCCAACAGGGAGCTCCTACAATGAGCAGTTCTTC

d_call: NA
v_call: TRBV7-3
clone_size: NA
j_call: TRBJ2-6
cdr3_length: 15
cdr3_aa: CASSTQGAGANVLTF
cdr3_nt: TGTGCCAGCAGCACACAGGGTGCTGGGGCCAACGTCCTGACTTTC

d_call: NA
v_call: TRBV5-4
clone_size: NA
j_call: TRBJ1-1
cdr3_length: 15
cdr3_aa: CASSLDINSFTEAFF
cdr3_nt: TGTGCCAGCAGCTTGGATATAAACAGCTTCACTGAAGCTTTCTTT

d_call: TRBD2
v_call: TRBV19
clone_size: NA
j_call: TRBJ2-2
cdr3_length: 17
cdr3_aa: CASTTLGLAGGTGELFF
cdr3_nt: TGTGCCAGTACCACACTGGGACTAGCGGGAGGCACCGGGGAGCTGTTTTTT

d_call: NA
v_call: TRBV12-3/TRBV12-4
clone_size: once
j_call: TRBJ1-2
cdr3_length: 13
cdr3_aa: CASSPTANYGYTF
cdr3_nt: TGTGCCAGCAGTCCGACAGCTAACTATGGCTACACCTTC

d_call: TRBD1
v_call: TRBV7-3
clone_size: NA
j_call: TRBJ2-2
cdr3_length: 16
cdr3_aa: CASSPRTGGSTGELFF
cdr3_nt: TGTGCCAGCAGCCCCAGGACAGGGGGCTCGACCGGGGAGCTGTTTTTT

d_call: TRBD1
v_call: TRBV24-1
clone_size: NA
j_call: TRBJ2-3
cdr3_length: 18
cdr3_aa: CATSDSLPPTGRADTQYF
cdr3_nt: TGTGCCACCAGTGATTCGTTGCCCCCGACAGGGCGGGCCGATACGCAGTATTTT

d_call: TRBD1
v_call: TRBV29-1
clone_size: NA
j_call: TRBJ1-2
cdr3_length: 15
cdr3_aa: CSVEDRDRGLAGYTF
cdr3_nt: TGCAGCGTTGAGGATCGGGACAGGGGTTTGGCTGGCTACACCTTC

d_call: NA
v_call: TRBV6-5
clone_size: NA
j_call: TRBJ1-5
cdr3_length: 14
cdr3_aa: CASRGQGHNQPQHF
cdr3_nt: TGTGCCAGCAGGGGGCAGGGTCACAATCAGCCCCAGCATTTT

d_call: TRBD2
v_call: TRBV5-4
clone_size: NA
j_call: TRBJ2-1
cdr3_length: 16
cdr3_aa: CASSSSLAGAGNEQFF
cdr3_nt: TGTGCCAGCAGCTCATCGCTAGCGGGAGCGGGTAATGAGCAGTTCTTC

d_call: TRBD2
v_call: TRBV30
clone_size: NA
j_call: TRBJ2-7
cdr3_length: 16
cdr3_aa: CAWSVGTSGHTYEQYF
cdr3_nt: TGTGCCTGGAGTGTAGGGACTAGCGGGCACACCTACGAGCAGTACTTC

d_call: NA
v_call: TRBV7-9
clone_size: NA
j_call: TRBJ2-3
cdr3_length: 15
cdr3_aa: CASSFLASGPDTQYF
cdr3_nt: TGTGCCAGCAGCTTCTTAGCCTCAGGGCCAGATACGCAGTATTTT

d_call: TRBD2
v_call: TRBV4-2
clone_size: few
j_call: TRBJ2-3
cdr3_length: 17
cdr3_aa: CASGEAGATHSTDTQYF
cdr3_nt: TGTGCCAGCGGGGAAGCGGGAGCGACTCATTCAACAGATACGCAGTATTTT

d_call: TRBD1
v_call: TRBV7-3
clone_size: NA
j_call: TRBJ1-1
cdr3_length: 15
cdr3_aa: CASSFGTGGSTEAFF
cdr3_nt: TGTGCCAGCAGCTTTGGGACAGGGGGCTCCACTGAAGCTTTCTTT

d_call: NA
v_call: TRBV5-1
clone_size: NA
j_call: TRBJ2-5
cdr3_length: 11
cdr3_aa: CASSLRETQYF
cdr3_nt: TGCGCCAGCAGCTTGCGAGAGACCCAGTACTTC

d_call: NA
v_call: TRBV5-1
clone_size: NA
j_call: TRBJ2-2
cdr3_length: 14
cdr3_aa: CASSPSTTPAELFF
cdr3_nt: TGCGCCAGCAGCCCATCTACCACCCCTGCCGAGCTGTTTTTT

d_call: TRBD2
v_call: TRBV19
clone_size: NA
j_call: TRBJ2-5
cdr3_length: 16
cdr3_aa: CASSTVAGGRQETQYF
cdr3_nt: TGTGCCAGTAGTACGGTGGCGGGAGGCCGCCAAGAGACCCAGTACTTC